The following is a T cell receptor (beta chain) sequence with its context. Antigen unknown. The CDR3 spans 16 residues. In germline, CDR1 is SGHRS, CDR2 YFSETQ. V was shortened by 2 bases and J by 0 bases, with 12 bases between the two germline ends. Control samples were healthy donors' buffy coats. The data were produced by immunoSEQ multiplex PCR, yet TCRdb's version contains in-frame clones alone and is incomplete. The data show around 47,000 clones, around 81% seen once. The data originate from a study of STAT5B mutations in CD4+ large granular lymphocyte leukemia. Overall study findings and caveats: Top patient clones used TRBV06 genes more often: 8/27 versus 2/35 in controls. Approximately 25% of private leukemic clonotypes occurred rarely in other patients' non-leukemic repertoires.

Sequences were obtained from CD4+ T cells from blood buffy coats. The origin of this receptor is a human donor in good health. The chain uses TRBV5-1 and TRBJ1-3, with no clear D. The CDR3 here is CASSLTSVGSGNTIYF. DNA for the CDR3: TGCGCCAGCAGCTTAACCTCAGTTGGCTCTGGAAACACCATATATTTT. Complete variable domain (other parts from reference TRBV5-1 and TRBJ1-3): KAGVTQTPRYLIKTRGQQVTLSCSPISGHRSVSWYQQTPGQGLQFLFEYFSETQRNKGNFPGRFSGRQFSNSRSEMNVSTLELGDSALYLCASSLTSVGSGNTIYFGEGSWLTVV.